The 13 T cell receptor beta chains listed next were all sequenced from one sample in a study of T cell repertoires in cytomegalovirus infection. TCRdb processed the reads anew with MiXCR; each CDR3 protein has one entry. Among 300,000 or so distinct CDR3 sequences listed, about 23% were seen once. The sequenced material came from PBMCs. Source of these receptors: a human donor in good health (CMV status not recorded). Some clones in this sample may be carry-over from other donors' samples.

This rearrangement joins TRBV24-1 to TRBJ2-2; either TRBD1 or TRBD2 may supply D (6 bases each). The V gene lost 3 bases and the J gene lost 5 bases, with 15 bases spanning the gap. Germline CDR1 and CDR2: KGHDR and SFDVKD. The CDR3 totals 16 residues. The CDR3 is CATSDNVGGPTGELFF. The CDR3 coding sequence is TGTGCCACCAGTGATAACGTGGGGGGCCCAACCGGGGAGCTGTTTTTT.

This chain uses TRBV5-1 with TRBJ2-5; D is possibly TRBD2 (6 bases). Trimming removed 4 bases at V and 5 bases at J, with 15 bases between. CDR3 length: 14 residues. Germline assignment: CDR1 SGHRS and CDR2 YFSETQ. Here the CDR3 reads CASSPVGAGETQYF. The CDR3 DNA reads TGCGCCAGCAGCCCAGTAGGCGCGGGGGAGACCCAGTACTTC.

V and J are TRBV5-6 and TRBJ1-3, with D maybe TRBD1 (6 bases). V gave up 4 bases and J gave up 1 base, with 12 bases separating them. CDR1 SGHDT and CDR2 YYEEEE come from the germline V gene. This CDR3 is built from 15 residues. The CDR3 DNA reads TGTGCCAGCAGCGCGACAGGATCGTCTGGAAACACCATATATTTT. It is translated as CASSATGSSGNTIYF.

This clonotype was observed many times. The CDR3 DNA is TGTGCCAGCAGCTTAGATACGGCTCCTGGCTCGGACACCATATATTTT. This sequence encodes CASSLDTAPGSDTIYF. The rearrangement links TRBV7-9 to TRBJ1-3; D is undetermined. The CDR3 sequence is 16 residues long. Trimming pared 1 base from V and 8 bases from J, leaving 18 bases between. The germline V gene has CDR1 SEHNR and CDR2 FQNEAQ (reference sequence).

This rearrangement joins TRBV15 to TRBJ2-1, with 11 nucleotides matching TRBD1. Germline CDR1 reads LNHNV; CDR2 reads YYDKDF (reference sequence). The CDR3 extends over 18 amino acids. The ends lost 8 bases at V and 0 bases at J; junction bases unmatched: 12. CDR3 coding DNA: TGTGCCACCGACGGGACAGGGGGTCCGAGGAGCTCCTACAATGAGCAGTTCTTC. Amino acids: CATDGTGGPRSSYNEQFF.

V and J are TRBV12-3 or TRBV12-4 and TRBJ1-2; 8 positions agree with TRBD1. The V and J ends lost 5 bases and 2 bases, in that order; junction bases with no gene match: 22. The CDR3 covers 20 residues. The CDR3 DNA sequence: TGTGCCAGCAGTCCACTTCAGGGGGCGCTCAAATTCGGGACCAACTATGGCTACACCTTC. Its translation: CASSPLQGALKFGTNYGYTF.

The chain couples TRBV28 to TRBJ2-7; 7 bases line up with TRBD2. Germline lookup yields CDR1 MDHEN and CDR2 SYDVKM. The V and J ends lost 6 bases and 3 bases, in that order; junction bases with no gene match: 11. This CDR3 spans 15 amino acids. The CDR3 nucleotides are TGTGCCAGCAGCCCCGCGGTAGCGGGTAACTACGAGCAGTACTTC. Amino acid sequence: CASSPAVAGNYEQYF. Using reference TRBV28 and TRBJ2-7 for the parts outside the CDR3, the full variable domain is DVKVTQSSRYLVKRTGEKVFLECVQDMDHENMFWYRQDPGLGLRLIYFSYDVKMKEKGDIPEGYSVSREKKERFSLILESASTNQTSMYLCASSPAVAGNYEQYFGPGTRLTVT.

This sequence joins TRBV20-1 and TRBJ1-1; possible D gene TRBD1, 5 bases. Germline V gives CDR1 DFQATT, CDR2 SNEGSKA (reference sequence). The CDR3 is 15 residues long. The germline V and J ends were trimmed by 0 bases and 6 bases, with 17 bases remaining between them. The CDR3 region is CSARDYDGADSEAFF. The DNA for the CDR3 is TGCAGTGCTAGAGATTACGACGGGGCGGACTCTGAAGCTTTCTTT.

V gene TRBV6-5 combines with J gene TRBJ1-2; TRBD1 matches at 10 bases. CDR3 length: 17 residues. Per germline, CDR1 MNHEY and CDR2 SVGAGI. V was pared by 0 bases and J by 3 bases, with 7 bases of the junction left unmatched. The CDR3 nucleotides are TGTGCCAGCAGTTACTCTTTGGGACAGGGGACACACTATGGCTACACCTTC. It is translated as CASSYSLGQGTHYGYTF.

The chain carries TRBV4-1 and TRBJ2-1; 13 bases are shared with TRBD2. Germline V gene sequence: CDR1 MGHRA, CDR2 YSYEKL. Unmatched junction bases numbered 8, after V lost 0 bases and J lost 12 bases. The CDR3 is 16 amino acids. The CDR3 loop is CASSQEATSGGAGQFF. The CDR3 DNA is TGCGCCAGCAGCCAAGAAGCAACTAGCGGGGGGGCCGGGCAGTTCTTC.

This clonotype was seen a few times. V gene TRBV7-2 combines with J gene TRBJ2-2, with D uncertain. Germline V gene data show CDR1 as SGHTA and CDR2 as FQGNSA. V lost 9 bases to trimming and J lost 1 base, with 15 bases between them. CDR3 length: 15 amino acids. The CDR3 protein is CARPLRAMNTGELFF. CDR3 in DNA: TGTGCCAGACCCCTCCGGGCTATGAACACCGGGGAGCTGTTTTTT.

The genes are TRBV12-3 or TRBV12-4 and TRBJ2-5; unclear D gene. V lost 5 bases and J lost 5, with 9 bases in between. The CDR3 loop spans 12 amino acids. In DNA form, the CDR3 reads TGTGCCAGCAGTCGCCCTAGGGAGACCCAGTACTTC. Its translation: CASSRPRETQYF.

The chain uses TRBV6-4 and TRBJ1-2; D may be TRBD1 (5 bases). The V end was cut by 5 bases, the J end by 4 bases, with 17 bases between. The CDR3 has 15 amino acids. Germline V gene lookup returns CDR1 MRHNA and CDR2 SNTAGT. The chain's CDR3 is CASSTQWAGIYGYTF. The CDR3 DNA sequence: TGTGCCAGCAGTACCCAGTGGGCAGGGATCTATGGCTACACCTTC.